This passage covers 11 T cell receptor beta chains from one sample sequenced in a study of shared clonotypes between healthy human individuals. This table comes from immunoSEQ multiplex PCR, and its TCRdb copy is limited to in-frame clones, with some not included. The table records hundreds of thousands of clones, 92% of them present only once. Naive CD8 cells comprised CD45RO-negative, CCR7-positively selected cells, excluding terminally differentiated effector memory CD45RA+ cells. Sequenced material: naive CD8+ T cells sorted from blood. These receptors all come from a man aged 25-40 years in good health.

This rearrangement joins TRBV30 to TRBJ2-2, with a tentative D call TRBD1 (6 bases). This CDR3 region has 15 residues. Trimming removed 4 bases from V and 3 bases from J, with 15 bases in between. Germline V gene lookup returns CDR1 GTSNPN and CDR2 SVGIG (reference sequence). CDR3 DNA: TGTGCCTGGATCCCCGACAGGTCGGACACCGGGGAGCTGTTTTTT. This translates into CAWIPDRSDTGELFF. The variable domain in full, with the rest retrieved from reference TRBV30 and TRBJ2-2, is SQTIHQWPATLVQPVGSPLSLECTVEGTSNPNLYWYRQAAGRGLQLLFYSVGIGQISSEVPQNLSASRPQDRQFILSSKKLLLSDSGFYLCAWIPDRSDTGELFFGEGSRLTVL.

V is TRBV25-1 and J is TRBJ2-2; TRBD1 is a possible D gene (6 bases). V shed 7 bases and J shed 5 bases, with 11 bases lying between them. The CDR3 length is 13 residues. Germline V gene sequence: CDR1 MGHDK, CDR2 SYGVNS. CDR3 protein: CASMPRGTGELFF. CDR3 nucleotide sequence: TGTGCCAGCATGCCTAGGGGGACCGGGGAGCTGTTTTTT.

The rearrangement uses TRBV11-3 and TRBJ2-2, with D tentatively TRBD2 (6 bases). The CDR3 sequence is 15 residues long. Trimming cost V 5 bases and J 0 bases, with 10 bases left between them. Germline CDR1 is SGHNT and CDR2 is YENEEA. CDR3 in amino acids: CASSGGLTNTGELFF. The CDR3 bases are TGTGCCAGCAGCGGGGGACTGACGAACACCGGGGAGCTGTTTTTT.

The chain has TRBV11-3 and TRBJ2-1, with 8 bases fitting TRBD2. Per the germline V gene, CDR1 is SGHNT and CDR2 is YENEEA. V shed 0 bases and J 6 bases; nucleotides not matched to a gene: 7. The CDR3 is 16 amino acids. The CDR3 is CASSLDRGLAANEQFF. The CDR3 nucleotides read TGTGCCAGCAGCTTAGATCGCGGACTAGCAGCCAATGAGCAGTTCTTC.

DNA for the CDR3: TGTGCTAGTGGTTTGTACAATGAGCAGTTCTTC. This encodes CASGLYNEQFF. This sequence joins TRBV12-5 and TRBJ2-1; D is unclear. The V end lost 2 bases, the J end lost 4 bases, and 0 bases lay between the germline ends. The CDR3 loop spans 11 amino acids. Germline CDR1 is LGHNT and CDR2 is FRNRAP. Full variable domain (remainder filled in from reference TRBV12-5 and TRBJ2-1): DARVTQTPRHKVTEMGQEVTMRCQPILGHNTVFWYRQTMMQGLELLAYFRNRAPLDDSGMPKDRFSAEMPDATLATLKIQPSEPRDSAVYFCASGLYNEQFFGPGTRLTVL.

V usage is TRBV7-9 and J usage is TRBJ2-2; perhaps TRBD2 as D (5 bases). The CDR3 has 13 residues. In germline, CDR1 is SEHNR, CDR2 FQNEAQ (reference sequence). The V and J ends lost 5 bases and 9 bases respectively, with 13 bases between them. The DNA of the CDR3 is TGTGCCAGCAGCCTCACCGCGGGTAGGGAGCTGTTTTTT. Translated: CASSLTAGRELFF.

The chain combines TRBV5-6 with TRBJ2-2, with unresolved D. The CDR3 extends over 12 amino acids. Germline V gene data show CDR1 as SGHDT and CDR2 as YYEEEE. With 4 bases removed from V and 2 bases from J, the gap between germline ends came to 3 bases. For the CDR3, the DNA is TGTGCCAGCAGCCAAAACACCGGGGAGCTGTTTTTT. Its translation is CASSQNTGELFF.

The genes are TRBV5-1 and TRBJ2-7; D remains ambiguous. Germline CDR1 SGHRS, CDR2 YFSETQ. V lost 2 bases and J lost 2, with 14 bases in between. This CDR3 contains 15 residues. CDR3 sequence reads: CASSFSLQPTYEQYF. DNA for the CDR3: TGCGCCAGCAGCTTTTCTTTACAGCCTACCTACGAGCAGTACTTC.

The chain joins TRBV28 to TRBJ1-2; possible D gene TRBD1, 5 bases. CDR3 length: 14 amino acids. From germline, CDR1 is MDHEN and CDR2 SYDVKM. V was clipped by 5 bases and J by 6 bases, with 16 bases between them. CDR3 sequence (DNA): TGTGCCAGCAGTCCCCTCCCTGGAGGGGATGGCTACACCTTC. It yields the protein CASSPLPGGDGYTF.

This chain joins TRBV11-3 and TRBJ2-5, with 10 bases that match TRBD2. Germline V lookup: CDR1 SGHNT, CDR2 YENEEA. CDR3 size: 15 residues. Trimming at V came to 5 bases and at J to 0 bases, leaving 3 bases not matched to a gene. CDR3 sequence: CASSHGTSDQETQYF. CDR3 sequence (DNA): TGTGCCAGCAGCCACGGGACTAGCGACCAAGAGACCCAGTACTTC.

CDR3 loop: CASSLEAGSDIQYF. CDR3 nucleotides: TGTGCCAGCAGCTTAGAGGCAGGGTCAGACATTCAGTACTTC. The chain is built from TRBV7-6 and TRBJ2-4, with D possibly matching TRBD1 (5 bases). Germline V gene sequence: CDR1 SGHVS, CDR2 FNYEAQ. This CDR3 spans 14 amino acids. Trimming took off 1 base at V and 8 bases at J, with 12 bases between the two ends.